Below, 12 T cell receptor beta chains from the same sample are listed, as sequenced in a study of T cell responses to AZD1222 COVID-19 vaccine. Only in-frame clones appear in the TCRdb table, and some are missing; sequencing was by immunoSEQ multiplex PCR. This table holds roughly 130,000 clones, approximately 90% found once. The sample in question was peripheral blood, obtained on day 0 of AZD1222 vaccination. The receptor set was obtained from an adult in good health.

The rearrangement joins TRBV15 to TRBJ2-7; D tentatively fits TRBD1 or TRBD2 (6 bases each). Germline loops: CDR1 LNHNV, CDR2 YYDKDF (reference sequence). V lost 3 bases and J 5 bases, leaving 17 bases between the germline ends. This CDR3 is built from 15 residues. This CDR3 is CATSRGWGADNEQYF. The CDR3 region has the DNA TGTGCCACCAGCAGGGGTTGGGGGGCCGATAACGAGCAGTACTTC.

The sample holds one count of this clone. The genes are TRBV12-2 and TRBJ1-4; the tabulated D call, TRBD1, remains unverified against the DNA. TRBV12-2 is a known pseudogene. The CDR3 contains 16 residues. The CDR3 reads CASRGGRGPHNEKLFF. The DNA for the CDR3 is TGTGCAAGTCGAGGGGGCCGCGGACCTCATAATGAAAAACTGTTTTTT.

The chain has TRBV19 and TRBJ2-1, with 9 bases aligning to TRBD2. Per the germline V gene, CDR1 is LNHDA and CDR2 is SQIVND (reference sequence). This CDR3 has 14 residues. V lost 9 bases, J lost 8 bases, and 11 bases stayed unmatched. DNA of the CDR3: TGTGCCAGAGGCACTAGCGGGCCGAGAGATGAGCAGTTCTTC. Translation: CARGTSGPRDEQFF.

The J gene is TRBJ2-3, the V gene TRBV4-1, with TRBD2 matching 8 bases. CDR1 and CDR2 from the germline V gene are MGHRA and YSYEKL. The CDR3 runs 15 residues. The V and J ends lost 4 bases and 1 base, in that order; junction bases with no gene match: 4. CDR3 in DNA: TGCGCCAGCAGCCCGCTTAGCGGGGGCACAGATACGCAGTATTTT. Translated: CASSPLSGGTDTQYF.

The chain joins TRBV6-4 to TRBJ2-7; weak D call: TRBD2 (5 bases). Germline loops: CDR1 MRHNA, CDR2 SNTAGT. This CDR3 has 15 amino acids. V was shortened by 4 bases and J by 5 bases, with 18 bases between the two germline ends. As DNA, the CDR3 is TGTGCCAGCAGTGGACCGGGGAATATCCCGGACGAGCAGTACTTC. Translating gives CASSGPGNIPDEQYF.

This sequence joins TRBV12-3 or TRBV12-4 and TRBJ2-1; D not resolved. CDR3 length equals 12 residues. V lost 3 bases and J lost 8, with 8 bases in between. CDR3 DNA sequence: TGTGCCAGCAGTTTGATGGTCTATGAGCAGTTCTTC. This encodes CASSLMVYEQFF.

The rearrangement uses TRBV7-3 and TRBJ2-1; 12 bases line up with TRBD2. CDR1 and CDR2 (germline): SGHTA, FQGTGA. Germline trimming cut 6 bases from V and 8 bases from J; bases unmatched to any gene: 17. The CDR3 contains 18 residues. CDR3 sequence: CASSLGLAGSLGRDEQFF. CDR3 nucleotide sequence: TGTGCCAGCAGTTTGGGACTAGCGGGTTCTCTCGGGCGGGATGAGCAGTTCTTC.

The chain combines TRBV6-5 with TRBJ1-4, with no clear D. V was trimmed by 6 bases and J by 5 bases, leaving 10 bases between them. This CDR3 comprises 13 residues. Germline CDR1 and CDR2: MNHEY and SVGAGI. The DNA of the CDR3 is TGTGCCAGCAGAACGTGGCGGAATGAAAAACTGTTTTTT. Its protein product is CASRTWRNEKLFF.

This rearrangement joins TRBV28 to TRBJ2-6, with D maybe TRBD1 (5 bases). V gave up 3 bases and J gave up 2 bases, with 11 bases separating them. The CDR3 is 16 residues long. Germline V gene sequence: CDR1 MDHEN, CDR2 SYDVKM. This CDR3 reads CASSLKGQAGANVLTF. The CDR3 DNA sequence: TGTGCCAGCAGTTTGAAGGGGCAGGCTGGGGCCAACGTCCTGACTTTC. The full variable domain, completed using reference TRBV28 and TRBJ2-6, is DVKVTQSSRYLVKRTGEKVFLECVQDMDHENMFWYRQDPGLGLRLIYFSYDVKMKEKGDIPEGYSVSREKKERFSLILESASTNQTSMYLCASSLKGQAGANVLTFGAGSRLTVL.

In its sample, this clone was seen once. V is TRBV6-5 and J is TRBJ2-1, with D perhaps matching TRBD2 (5 bases). Between the trimmed V and J ends, which lost 4 bases and 7 bases, there was a span of 8 bases. Germline loops: CDR1 MNHEY, CDR2 SVGAGI. The CDR3 has 12 amino acids. The CDR3 coding sequence is TGTGCCAGCAGTTCGGAGGTTAATGAGCAGTTCTTC. Translation gives CASSSEVNEQFF.

The V call is TRBV4-2, the J call TRBJ1-1; D call uncertain. Per the germline V gene, CDR1 is LGHNA and CDR2 is YNFKEQ. The CDR3 is 14 amino acids. V was shortened by 0 bases and J by 9 bases, with 14 bases between the two germline ends. CDR3 nucleotides: TGTGCCAGCAGCCAAGATCATGGGCGGCACCAAGCTTTCTTT. This gives the protein CASSQDHGRHQAFF.

The gene calls are TRBV4-2 and TRBJ2-7, with 9 bases lining up with TRBD2. The CDR3 totals 15 residues. From germline, CDR1 is LGHNA and CDR2 YNFKEQ. Trimming removed 6 bases from V and 2 bases from J; junction bases left unmatched: 8. The CDR3 here is CASSYRLAETYEQYF. CDR3 DNA sequence: TGTGCCAGCAGTTATCGACTAGCGGAGACCTACGAGCAGTACTTC.